The source of this T cell receptor beta chain is a study of cytomegalovirus exposure and HLA in healthy donors. Some clones are missing from TCRdb's copy, which holds only in-frame ones; the method was immunoSEQ multiplex PCR. The table records tens of thousands of clones, about 93% of them present only once. The sequence came from a woman aged 25 to 39 in good health and CMV-seropositive. The sample comprised PBMCs.

CDR3 protein: CASRNLVGEQYF. CDR3 in DNA: TGTGCCAGTAGAAACCTAGTCGGCGAGCAGTACTTC. The rearrangement uses TRBV19 and TRBJ2-7; D call uncertain. Germline V gene lookup returns CDR1 LNHDA and CDR2 SQIVND (reference sequence). The V end was cut by 6 bases, the J end by 6 bases, with 12 bases between. This CDR3 has 12 residues.